The 22 T cell receptor beta chains below were found in one sample sequenced in a study of early T cells in non-severe SARS-CoV-2 infection (dated by TCRdb to the early 2020s). The library was generated by 5' RACE. The sequencer listed for this sample is NextSeq 500. TCRdb itself trimmed the public reads at Q25 with fastp, ran MiXCR and retained productive beta chains. Under each unique CDR3 protein, matching rows form one entry showing the most common genes and DNA. This sample lists over 45,000 distinct CDR3 sequences; around 16% were detected once. The biggest ten clones account for about 4% of the sample. This specimen consisted of whole blood, obtained at baseline. The receptors here all came from an adult who was a healthcare worker with PCR-confirmed SARS-CoV-2 infection or an uninfected control (not recorded which).

The chain couples TRBV11-2 to TRBJ2-5; no clear D. The length of the CDR3 is 13 residues. Germline CDR1 reads SGHAT; CDR2 reads FQNNGV. V shed 3 bases and J shed 2 bases, with 7 bases lying between them. Written as DNA, the CDR3 is TGTGCCAGCAGCTTCGACCAACAAGAGACCCAGTACTTC. Amino acid sequence: CASSFDQQETQYF.

The sample holds many counts of this clonotype. V gene TRBV20-1 combines with J gene TRBJ2-1; 12 nucleotides match TRBD2. The trim removed 6 bases at V and 0 bases at J, leaving 9 bases unmatched. Germline CDR1 DFQATT, CDR2 SNEGSKA (reference sequence). The CDR3 contains 17 residues. The CDR3 reads CSARLAGESSSYNEQFF. DNA of the CDR3: TGCAGTGCGCGACTAGCGGGGGAGTCGAGCTCCTACAATGAGCAGTTCTTC.

This clonotype was recorded many times. The rearrangement uses TRBV3-1 and TRBJ1-6; D is unclear. There are 13 residues in the CDR3. Between the trimmed V and J ends, which lost 3 bases and 7 bases, there was a span of 7 bases. Per germline, CDR1 LGHDT and CDR2 YNNKEL (reference sequence). CDR3 sequence reads: CASSQAANSPLHF. DNA of the CDR3: TGTGCCAGCAGCCAGGCCGCGAATTCACCCCTCCACTTT.

This clonotype was detected many times. The CDR3 nucleotides are TGTGCCAGCAGTGTGGACAGGGGGTTTGGAAACACCATATATTTT. It encodes CASSVDRGFGNTIYF. The chain couples TRBV2 to TRBJ1-3; TRBD1 agrees at 10 bases. The J segment lost 3 bases and the V segment lost 4 bases, leaving 3 bases of the junction unmatched. The length of the CDR3 is 15 residues. Germline values: CDR1 SNHLY, CDR2 FYNNEI.

This clonotype was seen a handful of times. This chain joins TRBV5-1 and TRBJ2-6; D unclear. The CDR3 spans 15 residues. Trimming removed 0 bases at V and 0 bases at J, with 4 bases between. In germline, CDR1 is SGHRS, CDR2 YFSETQ. The CDR3 spells CASSLAVSGANVLTF. CDR3 in DNA: TGCGCCAGCAGCTTGGCGGTCTCTGGGGCCAACGTCCTGACTTTC.

This clonotype showed up many times. The rearrangement joins TRBV9 to TRBJ2-7; D tentatively fits TRBD1 or TRBD2 (6 bases each). There are 15 residues in the CDR3. Trimming took off 3 bases at V and 3 bases at J, with 16 bases between the two ends. Germline V gives CDR1 SGDLS, CDR2 YYNGEE. This CDR3 reads CASSAHGGGIYEQYF. DNA of the CDR3: TGTGCCAGCAGCGCCCACGGGGGCGGAATCTACGAGCAGTACTTC.

The sample holds a few counts of this clonotype. The chain couples TRBV2 to TRBJ2-2, with D maybe TRBD1 (6 bases). V lost 6 bases and J lost 6, with 11 bases in between. The CDR3 sequence is 13 residues long. CDR1 is SNHLY and CDR2 is FYNNEI in the germline V gene. The CDR3 nucleotides are TGTGCCAGCAGGGAACAGGGACCCGGGGAGCTGTTTTTT. It yields the protein CASREQGPGELFF.

This clonotype has just a few counts. V and J are TRBV2 and TRBJ2-3; 12 bases align to TRBD2. Germline-derived CDR1 and CDR2 are SNHLY and FYNNEI. The CDR3 runs to 16 residues. The ends lost 7 bases at V and 2 bases at J; junction bases unmatched: 7. The CDR3 sequence is CASNRLAGVNTDTQYF. CDR3 in DNA: TGTGCCAGCAATCGACTAGCGGGGGTGAACACAGATACGCAGTATTTT.

This clonotype has just a few counts. The chain employs TRBV5-1 and TRBJ2-1; the D is unclear. V lost 0 bases and J 2 bases, leaving 3 bases between the germline ends. Germline lookup yields CDR1 SGHRS and CDR2 YFSETQ. The CDR3 spans 13 residues. The CDR3 DNA is TGCGCCAGCAGCTTGGAGACCTACAATGAGCAGTTCTTC. Amino acid sequence: CASSLETYNEQFF. Drawing the rest from reference TRBV5-1 and TRBJ2-1, the complete variable domain is KAGVTQTPRYLIKTRGQQVTLSCSPISGHRSVSWYQQTPGQGLQFLFEYFSETQRNKGNFPGRFSGRQFSNSRSEMNVSTLELGDSALYLCASSLETYNEQFFGPGTRLTVL.

This clonotype was counted only a few times. V usage is TRBV29-1 and J usage is TRBJ1-1, with D possibly TRBD1 on 5 matching bases. V lost 3 bases to trimming and J lost 0 bases, with 17 bases between them. The CDR3 is made up of 16 amino acids. CDR1 and CDR2 (germline): SQVTM, ANQGSEA. The CDR3 protein is CSVDDRVSGMNTEAFF. CDR3 in DNA: TGCAGCGTTGATGATCGGGTCTCAGGGATGAACACTGAAGCTTTCTTT.

This chain uses TRBV11-2 with TRBJ2-7; D uncertain. The CDR3 runs 14 residues. The germline V gene encodes CDR1 SGHAT and CDR2 FQNNGV. V lost 3 bases and J lost 0, with 9 bases in between. The CDR3 loop is CASSFALASYEQYF. In nucleotides, the CDR3 is TGTGCCAGCAGCTTCGCGCTGGCCTCCTACGAGCAGTACTTC.

This clonotype appeared a single time. This chain links TRBV5-4 with TRBJ2-7; 8 bases map to TRBD2. Germline values: CDR1 SGHNT, CDR2 YYREEE (reference sequence). Unmatched junction bases numbered 8, after V lost 4 bases and J lost 5 bases. The CDR3 loop spans 14 amino acids. The CDR3 DNA reads TGTGCCAGCAGCCTGGCGGCGGGAGGTAACGAGCAGTACTTC. It encodes CASSLAAGGNEQYF.

The gene calls are TRBV19 and TRBJ2-2; D gene ambiguous. Trimming shortened V by 4 bases and J by 2 bases, and 8 bases separated the two germline ends. Germline CDR1 reads LNHDA; CDR2 reads SQIVND (reference sequence). The CDR3 length is 14 residues. This chain's CDR3 is CASSKRINTGELFF. Here the CDR3 DNA reads TGTGCCAGTAGTAAGCGTATCAACACCGGGGAGCTGTTTTTT.

J is TRBJ2-3 and V is TRBV4-1, with D perhaps matching TRBD2 (7 bases). CDR1 and CDR2 (germline): MGHRA, YSYEKL. The V end lost 0 bases, the J end lost 0 bases, and 10 bases lay between the germline ends. The CDR3 sequence is 16 residues long. The CDR3 reads CASSQEGGASTDTQYF. DNA of the CDR3: TGCGCCAGCAGCCAAGAAGGGGGGGCTAGCACAGATACGCAGTATTTT.

This chain links TRBV24-1 with TRBJ2-7; possible D gene TRBD2, 5 bases. From germline, CDR1 is KGHDR and CDR2 SFDVKD. V lost 5 bases and J 6 bases, leaving 16 bases between the germline ends. The CDR3 spans 14 residues. The CDR3 loop reads CATSGPGAAGEQYF. The CDR3, as DNA: TGTGCCACCAGTGGCCCGGGCGCCGCGGGCGAGCAGTACTTC.

This clonotype was found a few times. V is TRBV7-8 and J is TRBJ1-5; 9 bases are a match to TRBD1. CDR1 is SGHVS, CDR2 FQNEAQ, per germline. The CDR3 consists of 16 residues. The trim removed 4 bases at V and 2 bases at J, leaving 6 bases unmatched. The CDR3 region has the DNA TGTGCCAGCAGCTCACAGGGGGCTAGAGGCAATCAGCCCCAGCATTTT. This translates into CASSSQGARGNQPQHF.

The chain has TRBV29-1 and TRBJ2-7; D might be TRBD2 (5 bases). V lost 5 bases, J lost 0 bases, and 14 bases lay in between. There are 14 residues in the CDR3. CDR1 is SQVTM and CDR2 is ANQGSEA in the germline V gene. CDR3 nucleotide sequence: TGCAGCGTTCTTATTCGGGGAGCCTCCTACGAGCAGTACTTC. As protein: CSVLIRGASYEQYF.

The rearrangement joins TRBV6-6 to TRBJ2-3; perhaps TRBD2 as D (6 bases). Germline lookup yields CDR1 MNHNY and CDR2 SVGAGI (reference sequence). V was trimmed by 2 bases and J by 5 bases, leaving 8 bases between them. The length of the CDR3 is 13 residues. CDR3 coding DNA: TGTGCCAGCAGTTACATCGGGGGAGATACGCAGTATTTT. Amino acids: CASSYIGGDTQYF.

The rearrangement uses TRBV20-1 and TRBJ1-1, with D unclear. This CDR3 has 12 residues. Germline CDR1 reads DFQATT; CDR2 reads SNEGSKA (reference sequence). The V and J ends lost 7 bases and 2 bases respectively, with 11 bases between them. The CDR3 coding sequence is TGCAGTGTTCTACGGGGTAACACTGAAGCTTTCTTT. Translating gives CSVLRGNTEAFF.

The chain carries TRBV12-3 or TRBV12-4 and TRBJ2-7; D gene ambiguous. V was cut by 2 bases and J by 0 bases, with 8 bases left in between. This CDR3 is 14 amino acids long. The CDR3 here is CASSLSRSSYEQYF. In DNA form, the CDR3 reads TGTGCCAGCAGTTTATCCCGTAGCTCCTACGAGCAGTACTTC.

This clonotype was seen more than once but under ten times. The chain uses TRBV20-1 and TRBJ2-7; D not resolved. The germline V and J ends were trimmed by 0 bases and 2 bases, with 11 bases remaining between them. Per the germline V gene, CDR1 is DFQATT and CDR2 is SNEGSKA (reference sequence). The CDR3 extends over 14 amino acids. CDR3 amino acids: CSARDLRFPYEQYF. The CDR3 DNA reads as TGCAGTGCTAGAGATCTTAGGTTCCCCTACGAGCAGTACTTC.

CDR3 DNA sequence: TGTGCCACCAGGTACTGGGACGGAACCTACGAGCAGTACTTC. The encoded protein is CATRYWDGTYEQYF. This chain joins TRBV24-1 and TRBJ2-7; tentatively, D is TRBD1 or TRBD2 (5 bases each). V was cut by 7 bases and J by 2 bases, with 14 bases left in between. Germline V lookup: CDR1 KGHDR, CDR2 SFDVKD. The CDR3 contains 14 residues.